The sequence of this TCR beta chain was determined in a study of blood T cell repertoires in COVID-19. Seattle participants joined during active infection and were tracked over time. As handled by the study authors: The assay estimated nucleated cells by amplifying reference gene primers. Clones were read by immunoSEQ multiplex PCR, and TCRdb kept only the in-frame ones, dropping some. D and trimming were read from the DNA, whereas the V and J calls and clone size are those reported in that table. Among 200,000 to 250,000 clones listed, 80% to 85% were seen once. CDR3 length: 18 amino acids. The receptor's source is a woman older than 75 with COVID-19, enrolled during active disease. Sequenced: peripheral blood. V gene TRBV21-1 combines with J gene TRBJ2-1; TRBD2 is the table's D call and was not checked against the DNA. TRBV21-1 is termed a pseudogene. The CDR3 sequence is CASSKVGTSGISYNEQFF. CDR3 DNA sequence: TGTGCCAGCAGCAAAGTTGGGACTAGCGGAATTTCCTACAATGAGCAGTTCTTC.